This TCR beta chain was captured by sequencing in a study of T cell repertoires in cytomegalovirus infection. Whole-study context: Carrying CMV and the relevant HLA type showed in public TCR beta signatures. Study results and caveats: The ex vivo response was dominated by HLA-C-restricted CMV-specific TCR beta clonotypes.

The CDR3 is 14 amino acids. Germline CDR1 MNHGY, CDR2 SAAAGT. V lost 0 bases to trimming and J lost 8 bases, with 13 bases between them. Comments on this clonotype: The antigen is undetermined.

Each CDR3 protein is one row after TCRdb ran MiXCR on the reads. This sample has around 900,000 distinct CDR3 sequences, with more than 25% found just once. The chain uses TRBV6-8 and TRBJ1-2, with a weak D call TRBD1 (6 bases). The clonotype comes from a human donor in good health (CMV status not recorded). Some clones in this sample may be carry-over from other donors' samples. The input for sequencing was cultured CD8+ T cells from PBMCs, taken from culture after CMV antigen stimulation. The CDR3: CASSYSGGARGYTF. In DNA, the CDR3 is TGTGCCAGCAGTTACTCTGGGGGGGCGAGGGGCTACACCTTC.